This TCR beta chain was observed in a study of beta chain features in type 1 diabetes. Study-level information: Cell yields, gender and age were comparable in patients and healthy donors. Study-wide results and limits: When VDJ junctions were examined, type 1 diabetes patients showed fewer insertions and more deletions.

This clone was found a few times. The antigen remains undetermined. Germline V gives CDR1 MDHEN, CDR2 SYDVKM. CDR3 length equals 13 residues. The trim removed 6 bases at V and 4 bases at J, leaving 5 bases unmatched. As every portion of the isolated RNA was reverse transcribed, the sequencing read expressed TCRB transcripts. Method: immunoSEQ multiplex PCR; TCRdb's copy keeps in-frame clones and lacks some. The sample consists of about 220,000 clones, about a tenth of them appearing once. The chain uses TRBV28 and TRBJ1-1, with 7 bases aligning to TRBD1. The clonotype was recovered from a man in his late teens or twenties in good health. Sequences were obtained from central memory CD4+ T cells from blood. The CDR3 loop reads CASRPTGVTEAFF. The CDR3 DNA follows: TGTGCCAGCAGGCCCACAGGGGTCACTGAAGCTTTCTTT.